These 16 T cell receptor beta chains were sequenced from one sample in a study of blood T cell repertoires in COVID-19. TCRdb keeps only in-frame clones here, not all; method: immunoSEQ multiplex PCR. The sample includes approximately 270,000 clones, 87% of them seen just once. The specimen was peripheral blood. The receptors were sampled from a young man with active or convalescent COVID-19.

This chain uses TRBV9 with TRBJ2-7, with 8 bases matching TRBD2. Germline V gene lookup returns CDR1 SGDLS and CDR2 YYNGEE. CDR3 length equals 15 residues. V shed 3 bases and J 6 bases; nucleotides not matched to a gene: 11. CDR3 coding DNA: TGTGCCAGCAGCGGACCGGGAGGGGGTTACGGCGAGCAGTACTTC. This encodes CASSGPGGGYGEQYF.

The CDR3 reads CSASTASWSQFF. In nucleotides, the CDR3 is TGCAGTGCTAGTACGGCTAGCTGGTCCCAGTTCTTC. The chain recombines TRBV20-1 with TRBJ2-1; tentatively, D is TRBD2 (5 bases). Germline V gene sequence: CDR1 DFQATT, CDR2 SNEGSKA (reference sequence). CDR3 size: 12 residues. The ends were cut back, 3 bases at V and 13 bases at J, with 16 bases in the middle.

This chain joins TRBV28 and TRBJ1-6, with 7 bases fitting TRBD1. The CDR3 has 15 residues. Looked up from germline, CDR1 is MDHEN and CDR2 is SYDVKM. V lost 4 bases and J lost 7; bases outside the gene matches: 7. The CDR3 sequence is CASSSPGTVNSPLHF. Here the CDR3 DNA reads TGTGCCAGCAGTTCCCCGGGGACAGTGAATTCACCCCTCCACTTT. Full variable domain (remainder filled in from reference TRBV28 and TRBJ1-6): DVKVTQSSRYLVKRTGEKVFLECVQDMDHENMFWYRQDPGLGLRLIYFSYDVKMKEKGDIPEGYSVSREKKERFSLILESASTNQTSMYLCASSSPGTVNSPLHFGNGTRLTVT.

The gene calls are TRBV29-1 and TRBJ2-5; 10 bases match TRBD1. Germline CDR1 SQVTM, CDR2 ANQGSEA. Trimming removed 3 bases from V and 5 bases from J; junction bases left unmatched: 12. The CDR3 has 16 residues. The CDR3: CSVETGDRGQWETQYF. CDR3 coding DNA: TGCAGCGTTGAGACTGGAGACAGGGGGCAGTGGGAGACCCAGTACTTC.

The chain has TRBV10-3 and TRBJ1-1; perhaps TRBD1 as D (6 bases). The CDR3 totals 12 residues. Germline loops: CDR1 ENHRY, CDR2 SYGVKD. V was trimmed by 8 bases and J by 1 base, leaving 8 bases between them. CDR3: CAIWGPNTEAFF. In DNA, the CDR3 is TGTGCCATCTGGGGGCCGAACACTGAAGCTTTCTTT.

The chain has TRBV28 and TRBJ1-2; D not certain. The V end was cut by 6 bases, the J end by 0 bases, with 14 bases between. The V gene's germline CDR1 is MDHEN and CDR2 SYDVKM. The length of the CDR3 is 15 residues. The CDR3 DNA is TGTGCCAGCAGCCTGGGAGGCGGGACTAACTATGGCTACACCTTC. It codes for CASSLGGGTNYGYTF.

CDR3 nucleotide sequence: TGTGCCAGCAGCCCCCATGGGACACGCTCCTACAATGAGCAGTTCTTC. This translates into CASSPHGTRSYNEQFF. This chain joins TRBV11-2 and TRBJ2-1, with D possibly being TRBD1 (6 bases). Per the germline V gene, CDR1 is SGHAT and CDR2 is FQNNGV. With 5 bases removed from V and 0 bases from J, the gap between germline ends came to 14 bases. This CDR3 has 16 residues.

The sample holds one count of this clone. CDR3 sequence (DNA): TGTGCCAGCAGCCAAGAAAGTCGATTGCGGGGCTACACCTTC. It codes for CASSQESRLRGYTF. This chain links TRBV14 with TRBJ1-2; D unclear. CDR1 is SGHDN, CDR2 FVKESK, per germline. This CDR3 is built from 14 residues. V dropped 0 bases and J dropped 8 bases, with 13 bases sitting between them.

This clone appeared once. This chain links TRBV11-2 with TRBJ2-7, with 8 bases that match TRBD1. After removal of 0 bases from V and 5 bases from J, the junction contained 9 bases not matched to a gene. The CDR3 runs to 16 residues. The germline V gene encodes CDR1 SGHAT and CDR2 FQNNGV. CDR3 sequence: CASSLDYRGVVNEQYF. The CDR3 nucleotides are TGTGCCAGCAGCTTAGATTACAGGGGGGTTGTTAACGAGCAGTACTTC.

CDR3 residues: CATSDPRETSGTYEQYF. CDR3 bases: TGTGCCACCAGTGATCCACGGGAGACTAGCGGAACCTACGAGCAGTACTTC. The V and J genes are TRBV24-1 and TRBJ2-7; 9 bases match TRBD2. In germline, CDR1 is KGHDR, CDR2 SFDVKD. The CDR3 spans 17 residues. The J segment lost 2 bases and the V segment lost 3 bases, leaving 10 bases of the junction unmatched.

The CDR3 loop reads CASSFTSGSGELFF. In nucleotides, the CDR3 is TGTGCCAGCAGCTTTACTAGCGGGAGTGGGGAGCTGTTTTTT. The rearrangement joins TRBV7-2 to TRBJ2-2, with 11 bases matching TRBD2. Germline loops: CDR1 SGHTA, CDR2 FQGNSA. CDR3 length equals 14 residues. Germline trimming cut 3 bases from V and 8 bases from J; bases unmatched to any gene: 2.

This clone was recorded once. The chain joins TRBV6-2 or TRBV6-3 to TRBJ2-7; D is undetermined. CDR3 length: 14 amino acids. The germline V gene encodes CDR1 MNHEY and CDR2 SVGEGT. Between the trimmed V and J ends, which lost 5 bases and 2 bases, there was a span of 13 bases. CDR3 coding DNA: TGTGCCAGCAGTCGATCCATACTACCCTACGAGCAGTACTTC. Translating it yields CASSRSILPYEQYF.

The V call is TRBV27, the J call TRBJ1-6, with TRBD1 as a possible D gene (5 bases). Trimming cost V 2 bases and J 7 bases, with 12 bases left between them. Per germline, CDR1 MNHEY and CDR2 SMNVEV (reference sequence). There are 15 residues in the CDR3. CDR3 DNA: TGTGCCAGCAGTTTAATTGGCGGGGGGAATTCACCCCTCCACTTT. Protein: CASSLIGGGNSPLHF.

V gene TRBV18 combines with J gene TRBJ1-1, with a possible D match to TRBD1 (6 bases). Germline values: CDR1 KGHSH, CDR2 LQKENI. V lost 1 base and J lost 5, with 11 bases in between. The CDR3 loop spans 14 amino acids. This CDR3 reads CASSPLPGVTEAFF. The CDR3 coding sequence is TGTGCCAGCTCACCACTCCCAGGGGTGACTGAAGCTTTCTTT.

This clone was seen only once. This chain joins TRBV5-4 and TRBJ1-3, with D hard to call. V was trimmed by 1 base and J by 4 bases, leaving 3 bases between them. The CDR3 totals 12 residues. Germline V gene lookup returns CDR1 SGHNT and CDR2 YYREEE (reference sequence). The CDR3 DNA sequence: TGTGCCAGCAGCTTGATAGGAAACACCATATATTTT. Encoded protein: CASSLIGNTIYF.

CDR3 in DNA: TGTGCCAGCAGTTTCAGCGGCCGGGACACTGAAGCTTTCTTT. Amino acid sequence: CASSFSGRDTEAFF. The chain couples TRBV27 to TRBJ1-1; no clear D. Germline V gives CDR1 MNHEY, CDR2 SMNVEV (reference sequence). Trimming left V 3 bases short and J 3 bases short, with 11 bases between. The CDR3 has 14 residues.